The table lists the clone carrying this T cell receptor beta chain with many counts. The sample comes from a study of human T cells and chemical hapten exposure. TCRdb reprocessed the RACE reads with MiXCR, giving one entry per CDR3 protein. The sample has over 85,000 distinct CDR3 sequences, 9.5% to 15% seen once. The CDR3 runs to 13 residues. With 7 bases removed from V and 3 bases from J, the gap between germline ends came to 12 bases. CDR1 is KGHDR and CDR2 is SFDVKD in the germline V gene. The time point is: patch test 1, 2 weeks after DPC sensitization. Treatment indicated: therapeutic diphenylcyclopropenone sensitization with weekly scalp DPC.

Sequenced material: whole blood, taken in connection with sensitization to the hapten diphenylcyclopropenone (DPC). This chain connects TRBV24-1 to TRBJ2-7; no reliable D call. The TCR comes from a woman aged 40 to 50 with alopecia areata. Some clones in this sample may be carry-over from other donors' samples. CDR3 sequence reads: CATSLNSGYEQYF. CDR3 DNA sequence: TGTGCCACCAGCCTTAATTCGGGCTACGAGCAGTACTTC.